A selection of T cell receptor beta chains follows, all from one sample in a study of T-cell reconstitution after alpha-beta-depleted transplantation in children. MiXCR was run by TCRdb on the PCR reads, yielding one entry per CDR3 protein. This table holds approximately 230,000 distinct CDR3 sequences, 25% found once. This specimen consisted of PBMCs, obtained before TCRalphabeta/CD19-depleted stem cell transplant. These receptors all come from a girl aged 2-10 years with Fanconi anemia, due to receive a stem cell transplant. Both conserved end residues are part of each CDR3. A D gene is named only where the DNA matches it firmly. Clone size, where shown, is once, few, many, or a class for clones that have expanded.

d_call clone_size j_call v_call cdr3_nt cdr3_aa
. . TRBJ2-7 TRBV25-1 TGTGCCAGCAGTAAACTAGGGACCGCGAGCTCCTACGAGCAGTACTTC CASSKLGTASSYEQYF
TRBD2 many TRBJ2-7 TRBV5-1 TGCGCCAGCAGCTTGCGTTCTAGCGGGAGTGTTGGAGCCTACGAGCAGTACTTC CASSLRSSGSVGAYEQYF
TRBD2 . TRBJ2-1 TRBV20-1 TGCTGTGCTCCGGGACTAGCGGGGAGCTCCTACAATGAGCAGTTCTTC CCAPGLAGSSYNEQFF
TRBD1 many TRBJ2-7 TRBV30 TGTGCCTGGAGTCCAGGGGGCTACGAGCAGTACTTC CAWSPGGYEQYF
. . TRBJ2-7 TRBV12-3/TRBV12-4 TGTGCCAGCCGACGGACGGCATACGAGCAGTACTTC CASRRTAYEQYF
TRBD2 few TRBJ2-7 TRBV6-1 TGTGCCAGCAGACAAGCGGGGGCCTCCTACGAGCAGTACTTC CASRQAGASYEQYF
. . TRBJ2-7 TRBV12-3/TRBV12-4 TGTGCCAGCAGCCACCTGGACCGCCCCTACGAGCAGTACTTC CASSHLDRPYEQYF
. many TRBJ1-1 TRBV12-3/TRBV12-4 TGTGCCAGCAGTTTAGTGGGAGGGGCCTTCACTGAAGCTTTCTTT CASSLVGGAFTEAFF
TRBD1 many TRBJ2-5 TRBV29-1 TGCAGCGCCACGACAGGGACGGAGACCCAGTACTTC CSATTGTETQYF
. many TRBJ2-1 TRBV7-2 TGTGCCAGCAGCTTAGAGGCGTGGAGCTACAATGAGCAGTTCTTC CASSLEAWSYNEQFF
. many TRBJ2-1 TRBV2 TGTGCCAGCAGTGAATGGACGGGGCTTAGGAATGAGCAGTTCTTC CASSEWTGLRNEQFF
TRBD2 . TRBJ2-3 TRBV12-3/TRBV12-4 TGTGCCAGCAGTCTAGCGGGGGCTAGCACAGATACGCAGAATTTT CASSLAGASTDTQNF
. many TRBJ2-2 TRBV20-1 TGCAGTGCTAGGAGTCGAGGAGCCATCGGGGAGCTGTTTTTT CSARSRGAIGELFF
. . TRBJ1-4 TRBV4-2 TGTGCCAGCAGCTCCGCGCCCCGACAAGATGAAAAACTGTTTTTT CASSSAPRQDEKLFF
. . TRBJ2-7 TRBV28 TGTGCTAGCAGTCCATCTAGCTCCCCTGCCTACGAGCAGTACTTC CASSPSSSPAYEQYF
. many TRBJ2-7 TRBV27 TGTGCCAGCAGTATACTCTCGGGGTACGAGCAGTACTTC CASSILSGYEQYF
. . TRBJ2-5 TRBV11-2 TGTGCCAGCAGCTACCTGACAGTTCCCGGGTACCAAGAGACCCAGTACTTC CASSYLTVPGYQETQYF
. few TRBJ2-7 TRBV7-6 TGTGCCAGCAGCTCGCTGGGTGGCTTCGTGAGGGGGACCTACGAGCAGTACTTC CASSSLGGFVRGTYEQYF
TRBD2 many TRBJ2-1 TRBV7-3 TGTGCCAGCAGCTCTGAGCGGGGATATTACAATGAGCAGTTCTTC CASSSERGYYNEQFF
TRBD2 . TRBJ2-1 TRBV6-1 TGTGCCAGTGAAAGGGGAGTGTTATTTGGGTCCGCGGGAGGCCCAAATGAGCAGTTCTTC CASERGVLFGSAGGPNEQFF
. . TRBJ2-3 TRBV21-1 TGTGCCAGCAGCAAAGCGGGGGGACTAGCGGGAGGAGGCGCAGATACGCAGTATTTT CASSKAGGLAGGGADTQYF
. . TRBJ2-1 TRBV7-3 TGTGCCAGCAGCTTACAGGCAGGTCGAAATAATGAGCAGTTCTTC CASSLQAGRNNEQFF
TRBD1 many TRBJ2-2 TRBV20-1 TGCAGTGCTAGAGATCCCGACAGGGGGACCGGGGAGCTGTTTTTT CSARDPDRGTGELFF
. many TRBJ2-2 TRBV20-1 TGCAGTGCTGGGGGACTCTTGAACACCGGGGAGCTGTTTTTT CSAGGLLNTGELFF
TRBD1 many TRBJ1-1 TRBV29-1 TGCAGCGGGGGACAGGGGCAGAACACTGAAGCTTTCTTT CSGGQGQNTEAFF
TRBD2 few TRBJ2-7 TRBV11-2 TGTGCCAGCAGCTTAGAGGTTGGTAGCGGGAGTATTTACGAGCAGTACTTC CASSLEVGSGSIYEQYF
. once TRBJ2-1 TRBV18 TGTGCCAGCTCACCACCGCCTAGCTACAATGAGCAGTTCTTC CASSPPPSYNEQFF
TRBD1 . TRBJ2-2 TRBV20-1 TGCAGTGCTAGAGGCCGGACAGGGTCAGCGTCGAACACCGGGGAGCTGTTTTTT CSARGRTGSASNTGELFF